This passage covers 22 T cell receptor beta chains from one sample sequenced in a study of blood T cells in healthy people across ages. The use of a sample-barcoded 5' primer and a J-beta primer mix characterized a second PCR of about 6 to 11 cycles. Via MiXCR, TCRdb re-called the 5' RACE reads, giving one row per CDR3 protein. This sample has 850,000 to 1,000,000 distinct CDR3 sequences; roughly half occur once, and the top ten carry about a fifth. Sequenced: blood. The receptor source for this set is an older woman in good health.

This clonotype was detected only a few times. The chain recombines TRBV15 with TRBJ2-7; D is uncertain. The CDR3 spans 14 residues. The germline CDR1 and CDR2 sequences are LNHNV and YYDKDF (reference sequence). Trimming stripped 5 bases from V and 0 bases from J, with 11 bases between. The CDR3 coding sequence is TGTGCCACCAGCGAGGATGCGTCCTCCTACGAGCAGTACTTC. It translates to CATSEDASSYEQYF.

The chain joins TRBV11-2 to TRBJ2-5; TRBD2 aligns across 11 bases. The ends lost 2 bases at V and 5 bases at J; junction bases unmatched: 10. The germline V gene encodes CDR1 SGHAT and CDR2 FQNNGV. The CDR3 is 17 residues long. This CDR3 is CASSLRITSGRGETQYF. The CDR3 DNA reads TGTGCCAGCAGCTTAAGGATTACTAGCGGGAGAGGGGAGACCCAGTACTTC.

This clonotype was seen just once. J is TRBJ2-3 and V is TRBV9; 10 bases line up with TRBD2. J was trimmed by 5 bases and V by 4 bases; bases with no gene match: 10. The CDR3 sequence is 16 residues long. Germline loops: CDR1 SGDLS, CDR2 YYNGEE. The chain's CDR3 is CASSLDLAGVIDTQYF. In DNA, the CDR3 is TGTGCCAGCAGCCTTGATCTAGCGGGAGTCATAGATACGCAGTATTTT.

CDR3 in amino acids: CASSLAGGQIMNTEAFF. The CDR3 nucleotides are TGCGCCAGCAGCTTGGCCGGGGGACAGATCATGAACACTGAAGCTTTCTTT. The V gene is TRBV5-1, the J gene TRBJ1-1, with 7 bases fitting TRBD1. This CDR3 has 17 amino acids. The germline gives CDR1 SGHRS, CDR2 YFSETQ. V was clipped by 0 bases and J by 0 bases; unmatched bases: 8.

This clonotype was seen only once. The rearrangement links TRBV29-1 to TRBJ2-1; 7 bases fit TRBD1. V lost 7 bases and J lost 4; bases outside the gene matches: 7. This CDR3 spans 13 amino acids. Germline CDR1 reads SQVTM; CDR2 reads ANQGSEA. The CDR3: CSAGTARYNEQFF. CDR3 nucleotides: TGCAGCGCCGGGACAGCGAGATACAATGAGCAGTTCTTC.

The V and J genes are TRBV4-3 and TRBJ2-4; the match to TRBD1 covers 8 bases. Germline V CDR1 and CDR2: LGHNA, YSLEER. The length of the CDR3 is 15 residues. Losses at the gene ends were 3 bases for V and 6 bases for J; bases not matched to a gene: 7. The CDR3 sequence is CASSQLTGTGNIQYF. Here the CDR3 DNA reads TGCGCCAGCAGCCAGTTGACCGGGACAGGAAACATTCAGTACTTC.

The rearrangement links TRBV29-1 to TRBJ2-4; D might be TRBD2 (6 bases). The V gene lost 3 bases and the J gene lost 15 bases, with 18 bases spanning the gap. This CDR3 region has 12 residues. CDR1 is SQVTM, CDR2 ANQGSEA, per germline. The CDR3 DNA is TGCAGCGTTGAGTCATCGGGGGAGTCTCCGTACTTC. This gives the protein CSVESSGESPYF.

This clonotype has only one observation. The V and J genes are TRBV20-1 and TRBJ2-3; 8 bases are shared with TRBD2. Trimming took 5 bases from V and 5 from J; bases not matched to a gene: 15. The CDR3 is 16 amino acids. The germline gives CDR1 DFQATT, CDR2 SNEGSKA (reference sequence). CDR3 amino acids: CSAATPRAGGGDTQYF. The CDR3, as DNA: TGCAGTGCTGCGACCCCCCGGGCGGGAGGTGGAGATACGCAGTATTTT.

V usage is TRBV27 and J usage is TRBJ2-7; 9 positions agree with TRBD2. This CDR3 has 18 amino acids. Trimming at V came to 3 bases and at J to 5 bases, leaving 17 bases not matched to a gene. The germline CDR1 and CDR2 sequences are MNHEY and SMNVEV (reference sequence). CDR3 residues: CASSFRVAGVPGGHEQYF. The CDR3 DNA reads as TGTGCCAGCAGTTTTCGGGTAGCGGGAGTCCCAGGCGGGCACGAGCAGTACTTC.

The rearrangement joins TRBV7-3 to TRBJ2-1; 7 nucleotides agree with TRBD2. The CDR3 is 16 amino acids. The junction had 11 bases not matched to a gene; V was cut back by 5 bases and J by 4 bases. The germline V gene encodes CDR1 SGHTA and CDR2 FQGTGA. CDR3 DNA sequence: TGTGCCAGCAGCCTACAAAGCGGGAAAGCGTACAATGAGCAGTTCTTC. Translated: CASSLQSGKAYNEQFF.

The chain is built from TRBV6-7 and TRBJ2-7, with 8 bases lining up with TRBD1. TRBV6-7 is labeled an ORF, and its function is uncertain. The V segment lost 9 bases and the J segment 0 bases; nucleotides outside the gene matches: 7. The CDR3 has 14 amino acids. CDR3 in DNA: TGTGCCAGGGACCGGGACAGGACCTCCTACGAGCAGTACTTC. Amino acids: CARDRDRTSYEQYF.

The chain has TRBV21-1 and TRBJ1-5; the D segment call TRBD1 is taken from the table without a DNA check. TRBV21-1 is a pseudogene locus. The CDR3 has 15 residues. The CDR3 loop is CASSRRTGLNQPQHF. The CDR3 coding sequence is TGTGCCAGCAGCAGACGGACAGGGTTGAATCAGCCCCAGCATTTT.

This clonotype has more than one count but fewer than ten. The CDR3 spells CAWSEQGYEQYF. The DNA for the CDR3 is TGTGCCTGGAGCGAACAGGGCTACGAGCAGTACTTC. The rearrangement uses TRBV30 and TRBJ2-7, with D maybe TRBD1 (6 bases). The germline gives CDR1 GTSNPN, CDR2 SVGIG (reference sequence). Trimming cost V 3 bases and J 3 bases, with 9 bases left between them. The CDR3 is 12 residues long.

This clonotype was detected a few times. This chain connects TRBV7-9 to TRBJ2-7, with 10 positions matching TRBD2. Germline CDR1 is SEHNR and CDR2 is FQNEAQ (reference sequence). Trimming at V came to 2 bases and at J to 4 bases, leaving 8 bases not matched to a gene. This CDR3 is built from 16 residues. CDR3 sequence (DNA): TGTGCCAGCAGCTTAAGGGCTAGCGGGAGTCCGTACGAGCAGTACTTC. Protein product: CASSLRASGSPYEQYF.

This clonotype showed up many times. This rearrangement joins TRBV4-1 to TRBJ2-3; 13 nucleotides line up with TRBD2. J was trimmed by 7 bases and V by 4 bases; bases with no gene match: 17. The germline V gene encodes CDR1 MGHRA and CDR2 YSYEKL. The CDR3 is 19 residues long. The CDR3, as DNA: TGCGCCAGCAGCCTCGGGACAGGGGGACTAGCGGGACCCACGAATACGCAGTATTTT. This translates into CASSLGTGGLAGPTNTQYF.

This clonotype was seen many times. This rearrangement joins TRBV7-9 to TRBJ2-3; D is undetermined. The V gene's germline CDR1 is SEHNR and CDR2 FQNEAQ (reference sequence). V lost 3 bases, J lost 5 bases, and 6 bases lay in between. The CDR3 runs 12 residues. The CDR3 sequence is CASSFSVDTQYF. In DNA, the CDR3 is TGTGCCAGCAGCTTCTCAGTAGATACGCAGTATTTT.

The chain is built from TRBV12-3 or TRBV12-4 and TRBJ2-5, with 10 bases identical to TRBD2. This CDR3 region has 15 residues. The J segment lost 11 bases and the V segment lost 2 bases, leaving 11 bases of the junction unmatched. CDR3 amino acids: CASSLSTGTSVEQYF. CDR3 nucleotides: TGTGCCAGCAGTTTAAGCACCGGGACTAGCGTGGAGCAGTACTTC.

The V call is TRBV6-2 or TRBV6-3, the J call TRBJ2-1; 12 bases line up with TRBD2. There are 18 residues in the CDR3. V lost 0 bases and J lost 1; bases outside the gene matches: 4. Germline V CDR1 and CDR2: MNHEY, SVGEGT. The CDR3 here is CASSYSRLAGESYNEQFF. Written as DNA, the CDR3 is TGTGCCAGCAGTTACTCGAGACTAGCGGGAGAGTCCTACAATGAGCAGTTCTTC.

This clonotype has a handful of counts. The chain links TRBV4-1 to TRBJ2-7; 12 bases match TRBD2. This CDR3 contains 16 residues. CDR1 is MGHRA and CDR2 is YSYEKL in the germline V gene. V was pared by 1 base and J by 2 bases, with 3 bases of the junction left unmatched. The CDR3 reads CASSQVRTSGTYEQYF. In DNA, the CDR3 is TGCGCCAGCAGCCAAGTGAGGACTAGCGGGACCTACGAGCAGTACTTC.

This chain links TRBV12-3 or TRBV12-4 with TRBJ2-1, with 7 bases matching TRBD2. Trimming removed 7 bases from V and 3 bases from J; junction bases left unmatched: 12. This CDR3 is built from 16 residues. CDR3 region: CASNPTGGLNYNEQFF. The CDR3 DNA sequence: TGTGCCAGCAATCCTACCGGGGGACTAAACTACAATGAGCAGTTCTTC.

In this sample, this clonotype turned up many times. The rearrangement links TRBV7-3 to TRBJ2-1; 9 bases match TRBD2. This CDR3 has 17 residues. V gave up 5 bases and J gave up 5 bases; unmatched junction bases: 13. Germline V gene sequence: CDR1 SGHTA, CDR2 FQGTGA. The CDR3: CASSQGGGGRANNEQFF. CDR3 sequence (DNA): TGTGCCAGCAGCCAAGGGGGCGGCGGGAGGGCCAACAATGAGCAGTTCTTC.

This clonotype was seen a handful of times. The chain couples TRBV14 to TRBJ2-1, with D possibly TRBD1 on 6 matching bases. In germline, CDR1 is SGHDN, CDR2 FVKESK. CDR3 length: 14 amino acids. Trimming pared 5 bases from V and 8 bases from J, leaving 16 bases between. CDR3 protein: CASSDRDMSDEQFF. Here the CDR3 DNA reads TGTGCCAGCAGCGACCGGGACATGTCGGATGAGCAGTTCTTC.